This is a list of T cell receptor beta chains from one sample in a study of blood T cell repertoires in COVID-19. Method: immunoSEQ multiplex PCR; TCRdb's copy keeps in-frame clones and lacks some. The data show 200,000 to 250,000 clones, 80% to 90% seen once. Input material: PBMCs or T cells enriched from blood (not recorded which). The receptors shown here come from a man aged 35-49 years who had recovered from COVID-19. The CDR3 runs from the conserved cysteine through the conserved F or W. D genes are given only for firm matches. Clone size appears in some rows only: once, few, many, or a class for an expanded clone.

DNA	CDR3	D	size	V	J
TGCGCCAGCAGCCAGGGGGGACAGCCGAATGAGCAGTTCTTC	CASSQGGQPNEQFF	.	.	TRBV4-1	TRBJ2-1
TGTGCCAGTAGTACAGTTAAGGATGGTCGGGGGAGCAGGGAGCAGTTCTTC	CASSTVKDGRGSREQFF	.	.	TRBV19	TRBJ2-1
TGTGCCAGCAGCTTAGTGGGCCGTGACGGTGAGCAGTTCTTC	CASSLVGRDGEQFF	.	.	TRBV7-9	TRBJ2-1
TGCAGCGTTGAAGCTCGAGGGGGTTATGGCTACACCTTC	CSVEARGGYGYTF	.	.	TRBV29-1	TRBJ1-2
TGTGCCACCAGTGACGGGAGGAACACTGAAGCTTTCTTT	CATSDGRNTEAFF	.	.	TRBV24-1	TRBJ1-1
TGTGCCAGCAGCGCCTACAGGGGGAGGAATGAGCAGTTCTTC	CASSAYRGRNEQFF	TRBD1	few	TRBV9	TRBJ2-1
TGCGCCAGCAGCCAAGTCCCAGGGCCGAACACTGAAGCTTTCTTT	CASSQVPGPNTEAFF	.	few	TRBV4-1	TRBJ1-1
TGCGCCAGCAGCCCACAGGGGAGGTGGGACTATGGCTACACCTTC	CASSPQGRWDYGYTF	TRBD1	once	TRBV5-1	TRBJ1-2
TGTGCCTGGAGTGGTAGCGGGAGTCTCGCAGATACGCAGTATTTT	CAWSGSGSLADTQYF	TRBD2	.	TRBV30	TRBJ2-3
TGTGCCAGCAGTGATGGGGGGGCTAATGAAAAACTGTTTTTT	CASSDGGANEKLFF	.	.	TRBV6-1	TRBJ1-4
TGTGCCAGCTCACCCGGGACAGGGAATCAGCCCCAGCATTTT	CASSPGTGNQPQHF	TRBD1	.	TRBV18	TRBJ1-5
TGTGCCAGCACCCCGAACGGGGGGGCCACTGAAGCTTTCTTT	CASTPNGGATEAFF	.	.	TRBV2	TRBJ1-1
TGTGCCAGTAGTATAGATCTTTACTACGCTCCCCGGCAGCTCTCTGGAAACACCATATATTTT	CASSIDLYYAPRQLSGNTIYF	.	few	TRBV19	TRBJ1-3